These 8 T cell receptor beta chains originate from one sample sequenced in a study of blood T cell repertoires in COVID-19. Only in-frame clones appear in the TCRdb table, and some are missing; sequencing was by immunoSEQ multiplex PCR. The data contain roughly 87,000 clones, roughly 83% of them singletons. Sequencing used peripheral blood. The receptor set was obtained from a human donor in a cohort sampled during active COVID-19.

This clone appeared once. The V gene is TRBV29-1, the J gene TRBJ2-7; TRBD1 matches at 7 bases. CDR1 SQVTM and CDR2 ANQGSEA come from the germline V gene. Germline trimming cut 6 bases from V and 4 bases from J; bases unmatched to any gene: 3. The CDR3 spans 11 residues. The CDR3 sequence: CSVQQGYEQYF. The CDR3 region has the DNA TGCAGCGTGCAACAGGGGTACGAGCAGTACTTC.

The chain has TRBV11-2 and TRBJ2-7, with 7 positions matching TRBD1. This CDR3 is built from 14 residues. Germline assignment: CDR1 SGHAT and CDR2 FQNNGV. The trim removed 1 base at V and 5 bases at J, leaving 5 bases unmatched. Here the CDR3 reads CASSLGYRGDEQYF. The CDR3 region has the DNA TGTGCCAGCAGCTTAGGGTACAGGGGCGACGAGCAGTACTTC.

This clone has more than one count but fewer than ten. Other DNA sequences in the same sample also yield this CDR3. This sequence joins TRBV25-1 and TRBJ1-2; 10 bases line up with TRBD1. The CDR3 length is 13 residues. Trimming removed 3 bases from V and 11 bases from J; junction bases left unmatched: 6. The germline CDR1 and CDR2 sequences are MGHDK and SYGVNS. CDR3: CASSEGGQGSYTF. Written as DNA, the CDR3 is TGTGCCAGCAGTGAGGGGGGACAGGGGAGTTACACCTTC.

The V call is TRBV7-2, the J call TRBJ2-1, with a weak D call TRBD1 (6 bases). The CDR3 has 13 residues. Deletions cut 2 bases from V and 7 bases from J, with 9 bases between. Germline V gives CDR1 SGHTA, CDR2 FQGNSA. The CDR3 nucleotides read TGTGCCAGCAGCTTAACAGGGTGGAATGAGCAGTTCTTC. This codes for CASSLTGWNEQFF.

The chain employs TRBV7-8 and TRBJ2-2, with 7 bases that match TRBD1. Germline CDR1 reads SGHVS; CDR2 reads FQNEAQ. Trimming cost V 5 bases and J 4 bases; bases outside gene matches: 1. This CDR3 region has 13 residues. For the CDR3, the DNA is TGTGCCAGCAGCCGGGACAGCACCGGGGAGCTGTTTTTT. It encodes CASSRDSTGELFF.

The chain links TRBV3-1 (or the pseudogene TRBV3-2) to TRBJ1-4; 8 nucleotides align to TRBD1. V dropped 4 bases and J dropped 6; count of bases not matched to a gene: 10. Germline V gene sequence: CDR1 LGHDT, CDR2 YNNKEL (reference sequence). The CDR3 extends over 16 amino acids. CDR3 protein: CASSPEGAGGDEKLFF. CDR3 in DNA: TGTGCCAGCAGCCCAGAGGGGGCAGGGGGCGATGAAAAACTGTTTTTT.

This clone was picked up one time. The chain recombines TRBV5-4 with TRBJ2-1, with 9 bases fitting TRBD1. J lost 6 bases, V lost 9 bases, and 13 bases had no gene match. This CDR3 spans 15 amino acids. Germline-derived CDR1 and CDR2 are SGHNT and YYREEE (reference sequence). DNA of the CDR3: TGTGCCACCGTAACAGGAGGACAGGGGACCAATGAGCAGTTCTTC. Its translation is CATVTGGQGTNEQFF.

The chain uses TRBV7-8 and TRBJ2-1; possibly TRBD1 for D (6 bases). The CDR3 sequence is 14 residues long. Deletions cut 1 base from V and 8 bases from J, with 12 bases between. In germline, CDR1 is SGHVS, CDR2 FQNEAQ. The chain's CDR3 is CASSLGPGHDEQFF. Written as DNA, the CDR3 is TGTGCCAGCAGCTTAGGACCGGGACACGATGAGCAGTTCTTC.